This T cell receptor beta chain was sequenced in a study of T cell repertoires in cytomegalovirus infection. Study-level information: The authors used CMV epitopes that were HLA-C-restricted (recently identified) and HLA-B-restricted (well studied).

TCRdb processed the reads anew with MiXCR; each CDR3 protein has one entry. The table lists roughly 860,000 distinct CDR3 sequences, about 30% of them singletons. Germline CDR1 reads MNHNS; CDR2 reads SASEGT. The CDR3 is made up of 14 amino acids. The ends lost 6 bases at V and 1 base at J; junction bases unmatched: 4. The sample holds a few counts of this clonotype. No antigen is known for it. This rearrangement joins TRBV6-1 to TRBJ1-1, with 8 bases matching TRBD1. Specimen: cultured CD8+ T cells from PBMCs, collected from culture after CMV antigen stimulation. The sequence derives from a human donor in good health (CMV status not recorded). Some clones in this sample may be carry-over from other donors' samples. The DNA for the CDR3 is TGTGCCAGCAGAACCAGGGGGCAGAACACTGAAGCTTTCTTT. Translated: CASRTRGQNTEAFF.